This T cell receptor (beta chain) was profiled in a study of T cell responses to AZD1222 COVID-19 vaccine. Overall study findings and caveats: Repertoires in all cases were sampled only once the peak T cell response had passed. Reportedly, nearly half the spike-specific TCRs target unmutated variant regions.

V was shortened by 0 bases and J by 0 bases, with 11 bases between the two germline ends. Germline values: CDR1 LNHNV, CDR2 YYDKDF (reference sequence). This CDR3 comprises 17 residues. Pooled samples include second doses given at about 4 or 12 weeks. As to this clone: Its antigen is not known.

The method was immunoSEQ multiplex PCR; TCRdb's version includes in-frame clones alone and lacks a portion of them. The sample lists about 180,000 clones, about 91% occurring once. This receptor was obtained from an adult who received the AZD1222 COVID-19 vaccine. The chain employs TRBV15 and TRBJ1-4; no clear D. The sequenced sample was peripheral blood, obtained 28 days after the second AZD1222 dose. The CDR3 region is CATSREVLSATNEKLFF. The CDR3, as DNA: TGTGCCACCAGCAGAGAAGTTCTATCCGCAACTAATGAAAAACTGTTTTTT.